This TCR beta chain was identified during a study of OX40 agonist ivuxolimab in advanced cancers. Study conclusions and caveats: Clonal expansion was seen in CD4+ and CD8+ blood T cells by week 6 at 0.1 to 3.0 mg/kg. Among the least clonally expanded were partial responders at 0.1-3.0 mg/kg. Normalized T-cell clonal expansion was also low in some nonresponders.

TCRdb keeps only in-frame clones here, not all; method: immunoSEQ multiplex PCR. Counted here are 57,000 or so clones, 75% to 90% occurring once; the ten biggest clones make up around 3.5%. Notes on this clone: Its antigen is currently unknown.

The sequenced sample was CD4+ or CD8+ T cells sorted from blood, obtained in a trial of the OX40 agonist ivuxolimab. The receptor's source is an adult with an advanced solid tumor such as melanoma, head and neck, liver or kidney cancer.

CDR3 in DNA: TGTGCCAGCGGAGCCCCGGGACAGGGAAACACCATATATTTT. Protein: CASGAPGQGNTIYF. The chain links TRBV6-5 to TRBJ1-3, with TRBD1 matching over 7 bases. The junction had 8 bases not matched to a gene; V was cut back by 8 bases and J by 4 bases. CDR3 size: 14 residues. CDR1 MNHEY and CDR2 SVGAGI come from the germline V gene.